Each of the 24 T cell receptor beta chains below was sequenced from the same sample in a study of Graves' ophthalmopathy and Graves' hyperthyroidism. The TCR beta CDR3 regions underwent amplification from RNA transcripts. First-round RT-PCR relied on HTBI primers, and a second-round multiplex PCR came next. TCRdb independently ran MiXCR on the multiplex PCR reads; one entry per CDR3 protein. The sample has around 660,000 distinct CDR3 sequences; 35% to 50% are singletons. Sequenced: peripheral blood. The receptor set was obtained from an adult man with Graves' ophthalmopathy.

This clonotype was seen at least ten times. The V gene is TRBV7-2, the J gene TRBJ2-7; possibly TRBD2 for D (5 bases). The CDR3 loop spans 15 amino acids. The V gene lost 3 bases and the J gene lost 1 base, with 13 bases spanning the gap. Germline values: CDR1 SGHTA, CDR2 FQGNSA. Here the CDR3 DNA reads TGTGCCAGCAGCTTGGGAGCTTACCTTTCCTACGAGCAGTACTTC. Protein sequence: CASSLGAYLSYEQYF.

V usage is TRBV10-3 and J usage is TRBJ2-7, with a weak D call TRBD1 (6 bases). The ends were cut back, 10 bases at V and 2 bases at J, with 36 bases in the middle. The CDR3 has 20 amino acids. Germline-derived CDR1 and CDR2 are ENHRY and SYGVKD. The CDR3 loop is CASSYNRLPKGVRRTYEQYF. The CDR3 nucleotides read TGTGCCAGCAGCTATAACAGGCTACCAAAGGGGGTCAGGAGGACCTACGAGCAGTACTTC.

The CDR3 reads CAISEGYEQPQHF. The CDR3 DNA follows: TGTGCCATCAGTGAGGGGTACGAGCAGCCCCAGCATTTT. The chain carries TRBV10-3 and TRBJ1-5, with D unclear. This CDR3 contains 13 residues. Germline CDR1 reads ENHRY; CDR2 reads SYGVKD. Trimming took 2 bases from V and 7 from J, leaving 9 bases between them.

This chain uses TRBV12-3 or TRBV12-4 with TRBJ1-6; a possible D gene is TRBD1 (5 bases). V was cut by 7 bases and J by 8 bases, with 15 bases left in between. This CDR3 has 14 amino acids. CDR3 DNA: TGTGCCAGCACCGCGAGAGGGGAGTATTCACCCCTCCACTTT. This codes for CASTARGEYSPLHF.

The table lists this clonotype with many counts. This chain links TRBV2 with TRBJ1-4; D gene unclear. Germline values: CDR1 SNHLY, CDR2 FYNNEI. The CDR3 sequence is 15 residues long. The ends were cut back, 1 base at V and 0 bases at J, with 6 bases in the middle. CDR3 nucleotides: TGTGCCAGCAGTGAAGAAGTGGCAACTAATGAAAAACTGTTTTTT. Its translation is CASSEEVATNEKLFF.

The rearrangement uses TRBV7-6 and TRBJ1-4; tentative D call: TRBD1 (6 bases). V gave up 6 bases and J gave up 7 bases, with 15 bases separating them. The CDR3 has 14 amino acids. Germline V gene lookup returns CDR1 SGHVS and CDR2 FNYEAQ. CDR3 protein: CASRPRARGEKLFF. CDR3 DNA: TGTGCCAGCAGACCCCGGGCCAGGGGTGAAAAACTGTTTTTT.

The rearrangement uses TRBV7-9 and TRBJ1-2, with D maybe TRBD1 (5 bases). From germline, CDR1 is SEHNR and CDR2 FQNEAQ (reference sequence). The CDR3 is 14 amino acids. The germline V and J ends were trimmed by 5 bases and 5 bases, with 15 bases remaining between them. CDR3 sequence (DNA): TGTGCCAGCAGCACACTAGGACATGATTATGGCTACACCTTC. This codes for CASSTLGHDYGYTF.

In this sample, this clonotype turned up once. The V call is TRBV7-2, the J call TRBJ1-2; unclear D gene. The length of the CDR3 is 12 residues. Deletions cut 7 bases from V and 12 bases from J, with 18 bases between. Germline CDR1 reads SGHTA; CDR2 reads FQGNSA. Here the CDR3 reads CASTLGVAGNTF. The CDR3 bases are TGTGCCAGCACTCTTGGGGTGGCTGGAAACACCTTC.

With regard to this clonotype: The junction differs from germline at one of its ends, possibly a read error. The V gene is TRBV19, the J gene TRBJ2-7, with 12 bases matching TRBD1. Germline CDR1 reads LNHDA; CDR2 reads SQIVND (reference sequence). The CDR3 covers 14 residues. CDR3 protein: CANSMLPGQGALYF. CDR3 nucleotides: TGTGCCAATAGTATGCTGCCGGGACAGGGGGCACTGTACTTC.

The chain is built from TRBV15 and TRBJ1-4; D may be TRBD1 (6 bases). The germline gives CDR1 LNHNV, CDR2 YYDKDF (reference sequence). The CDR3 runs to 15 residues. The V and J ends lost 2 bases and 6 bases respectively, with 13 bases between them. CDR3 bases: TGTGCCACCAGCAGATCGACAGGAGGAGATGAAAAACTGTTTTTT. Translation: CATSRSTGGDEKLFF. The full variable domain, with the rest looked up from reference TRBV15 and TRBJ1-4, is DAMVIQNPRYQVTQFGKPVTLSCSQTLNHNVMYWYQQKSSQAPKLLFHYYDKDFNNEADTPDNFQSRRPNTSFCFLDIRSPGLGDTAMYLCATSRSTGGDEKLFFGSGTQLSVL.

This sequence joins TRBV25-1 and TRBJ1-1; TRBD1 matches at 9 bases. J gave up 12 bases and V 6 bases, and 8 bases lay outside the gene matches. The CDR3 loop spans 12 amino acids. CDR1 is MGHDK, CDR2 SYGVNS, per germline. The DNA for the CDR3 is TGTGCCAGCAGGAGGGGGACAGGGAGGACTTTCTTT. It encodes CASRRGTGRTFF.

This clonotype was observed many times. This sequence joins TRBV7-8 and TRBJ2-7; 8 bases match TRBD1. Germline V gene data show CDR1 as SGHVS and CDR2 as FQNEAQ. The CDR3 totals 16 residues. With 3 bases clipped from V and 6 bases from J, the junction kept 13 bases outside the gene matches. The chain's CDR3 is CASSFDRDRPSLEQYF. As DNA, the CDR3 is TGTGCCAGCAGCTTCGACCGGGACAGGCCCTCTCTCGAGCAGTACTTC.

This clonotype was observed many times. J is TRBJ1-2 and V is TRBV2; 7 bases are shared with TRBD1. The germline V gene encodes CDR1 SNHLY and CDR2 FYNNEI. The V and J ends lost 4 bases and 4 bases, in that order; junction bases with no gene match: 9. The CDR3 is 15 amino acids. CDR3 sequence: CASSVKRTGFYGYTF. As DNA, the CDR3 is TGTGCCAGCAGTGTGAAACGGACAGGATTCTATGGCTACACCTTC. Combining the CDR3 with reference TRBV2 and TRBJ1-2 gives the whole variable domain EPEVTQTPSHQVTQMGQEVILRCVPISNHLYFYWYRQILGQKVEFLVSFYNNEISEKSEIFDDQFSVERPDGSNFTLKIRSTKLEDSAMYFCASSVKRTGFYGYTFGSGTRLTVV.

This clonotype came up many times. The chain is built from TRBV11-2 and TRBJ1-6, with D uncertain. The germline gives CDR1 SGHAT, CDR2 FQNNGV. Trimming stripped 1 base from V and 8 bases from J, with 6 bases between. The length of the CDR3 is 13 residues. The CDR3 loop is CASSLVWDSPLHF. The CDR3 region has the DNA TGTGCCAGCAGCTTAGTTTGGGATTCACCCCTCCACTTT.

Comment on this clonotype: The conserved closing phenylalanine or tryptophan is absent in this CDR3, likely reflecting a read error. This sequence joins TRBV20-1 and TRBJ1-1; tentative D call: TRBD1 (5 bases). V gave up 1 base and J gave up 3 bases, with 6 bases separating them. Germline V gene sequence: CDR1 DFQATT, CDR2 SNEGSKA (reference sequence). There are 12 residues in the CDR3. In DNA, the CDR3 is TGCAGTGCTAGAGGGGGCGACACTGAAGCTTTCATT. It encodes CSARGGDTEAFI.

The chain employs TRBV29-1 and TRBJ2-5, with 11 bases identical to TRBD1. The CDR3 is 14 amino acids. CDR1 and CDR2 (germline): SQVTM, ANQGSEA. The CDR3: CSPRGQGAGETQYF. The CDR3 DNA reads as TGCAGTCCGAGAGGACAGGGGGCAGGAGAGACCCAGTACTTC.

The chain is built from TRBV19 and TRBJ2-5, with 7 nucleotides matching TRBD1. V lost 7 bases to trimming and J lost 4 bases; unmatched junction nucleotides: 15. The CDR3 has 16 amino acids. CDR1 is LNHDA, CDR2 SQIVND, per germline (reference sequence). The CDR3 region has the DNA TGTGCCAGTAAACCAAGGAAGTGGGACAGCCGAGAGACCCAGTACTTC. Its translation: CASKPRKWDSRETQYF. The entire variable domain, with the rest obtained from reference TRBV19 and TRBJ2-5, is as follows: DGGITQSPKYLFRKEGQNVTLSCEQNLNHDAMYWYRQDPGQGLRLIYYSQIVNDFQKGDIAEGYSVSREKKESFPLTVTSAQKNPTAFYLCASKPRKWDSRETQYFGPGTRLLVL.

On this clonotype itself: The junction shows a germline mismatch at one end, possibly a read error. The rearrangement joins TRBV4-1 to TRBJ1-4, with D possibly matching TRBD1 (6 bases). The CDR3 has 22 residues. Germline CDR1 is MGHRA and CDR2 is YSYEKL. The CDR3 sequence: CASSQEMGLGRTDVATNEKLFF. For the CDR3, the DNA is TGTGCCAGCAGCCAAGAGATGGGGCTGGGAAGGACAGACGTTGCAACTAATGAAAAACTGTTTTTT.

The chain joins TRBV2 to TRBJ1-2; D gene uncertain. V dropped 3 bases and J dropped 0 bases, with 14 bases sitting between them. There are 16 residues in the CDR3. CDR1 and CDR2 from the germline V gene are SNHLY and FYNNEI. CDR3 sequence: CASSDIDWIANYGYTF. The CDR3 nucleotides are TGTGCCAGCAGTGACATAGACTGGATAGCTAACTATGGCTACACCTTC. Full variable domain (remainder filled in from reference TRBV2 and TRBJ1-2): EPEVTQTPSHQVTQMGQEVILRCVPISNHLYFYWYRQILGQKVEFLVSFYNNEISEKSEIFDDQFSVERPDGSNFTLKIRSTKLEDSAMYFCASSDIDWIANYGYTFGSGTRLTVV.

This chain connects TRBV12-3 or TRBV12-4 to TRBJ1-2, with D uncertain. The CDR3 contains 15 residues. CDR3 bases: TGTGCTAGTGGTCAGATCCCCCTTCGAAGCTATGGCTACACCTTC. Translation: CASGQIPLRSYGYTF.

This clonotype was found many times. This chain connects TRBV14 to TRBJ2-7; a possible D gene is TRBD2 (6 bases). Germline CDR1 SGHDN, CDR2 FVKESK. The CDR3 has 16 amino acids. Trimming took 3 bases from V and 6 from J, leaving 21 bases between them. Written as DNA, the CDR3 is TGTGCCAGCAGCCAGGCTGGGGGGTACCTCTCAGTCGAGCAGTACTTC. Translated: CASSQAGGYLSVEQYF. The whole variable domain, remainder taken from reference TRBV14 and TRBJ2-7, is EAGVTQFPSHSVIEKGQTVTLRCDPISGHDNLYWYRRVMGKEIKFLLHFVKESKQDESGMPNNRFLAERTGGTYSTLKVQPAELEDSGVYFCASSQAGGYLSVEQYFGPGTRLTVT.

The chain combines TRBV2 with TRBJ1-3, with unresolved D. The CDR3 extends over 15 amino acids. V lost 4 bases to trimming and J lost 8 bases, with 18 bases between them. The germline V gene has CDR1 SNHLY and CDR2 FYNNEI. The CDR3 reads CASSAHDNYGYTIYF. CDR3 sequence (DNA): TGTGCCAGCAGTGCCCATGATAACTATGGCTACACCATATATTTT.

This clonotype was seen repeatedly, ten times or more. The V and J genes are TRBV13 and TRBJ2-7, with D perhaps matching TRBD1 (5 bases). Trimming took off 3 bases at V and 3 bases at J, with 12 bases between the two ends. The V gene's germline CDR1 is PRHDT and CDR2 FYEKMQ (reference sequence). This CDR3 region has 14 residues. The chain's CDR3 is CASSFQDNRYEQYF. In DNA, the CDR3 is TGTGCCAGCAGCTTTCAGGACAACCGCTACGAGCAGTACTTC.

V gene TRBV5-6 combines with J gene TRBJ1-1, with 7 positions matching TRBD1. This CDR3 contains 14 residues. After removal of 7 bases from V and 5 bases from J, the junction contained 11 bases not matched to a gene. From germline, CDR1 is SGHDT and CDR2 YYEEEE. For the CDR3, the DNA is TGTGCCAGCTCACCCCGACAGGGAGAAACTGAAGCTTTCTTT. It specifies CASSPRQGETEAFF.